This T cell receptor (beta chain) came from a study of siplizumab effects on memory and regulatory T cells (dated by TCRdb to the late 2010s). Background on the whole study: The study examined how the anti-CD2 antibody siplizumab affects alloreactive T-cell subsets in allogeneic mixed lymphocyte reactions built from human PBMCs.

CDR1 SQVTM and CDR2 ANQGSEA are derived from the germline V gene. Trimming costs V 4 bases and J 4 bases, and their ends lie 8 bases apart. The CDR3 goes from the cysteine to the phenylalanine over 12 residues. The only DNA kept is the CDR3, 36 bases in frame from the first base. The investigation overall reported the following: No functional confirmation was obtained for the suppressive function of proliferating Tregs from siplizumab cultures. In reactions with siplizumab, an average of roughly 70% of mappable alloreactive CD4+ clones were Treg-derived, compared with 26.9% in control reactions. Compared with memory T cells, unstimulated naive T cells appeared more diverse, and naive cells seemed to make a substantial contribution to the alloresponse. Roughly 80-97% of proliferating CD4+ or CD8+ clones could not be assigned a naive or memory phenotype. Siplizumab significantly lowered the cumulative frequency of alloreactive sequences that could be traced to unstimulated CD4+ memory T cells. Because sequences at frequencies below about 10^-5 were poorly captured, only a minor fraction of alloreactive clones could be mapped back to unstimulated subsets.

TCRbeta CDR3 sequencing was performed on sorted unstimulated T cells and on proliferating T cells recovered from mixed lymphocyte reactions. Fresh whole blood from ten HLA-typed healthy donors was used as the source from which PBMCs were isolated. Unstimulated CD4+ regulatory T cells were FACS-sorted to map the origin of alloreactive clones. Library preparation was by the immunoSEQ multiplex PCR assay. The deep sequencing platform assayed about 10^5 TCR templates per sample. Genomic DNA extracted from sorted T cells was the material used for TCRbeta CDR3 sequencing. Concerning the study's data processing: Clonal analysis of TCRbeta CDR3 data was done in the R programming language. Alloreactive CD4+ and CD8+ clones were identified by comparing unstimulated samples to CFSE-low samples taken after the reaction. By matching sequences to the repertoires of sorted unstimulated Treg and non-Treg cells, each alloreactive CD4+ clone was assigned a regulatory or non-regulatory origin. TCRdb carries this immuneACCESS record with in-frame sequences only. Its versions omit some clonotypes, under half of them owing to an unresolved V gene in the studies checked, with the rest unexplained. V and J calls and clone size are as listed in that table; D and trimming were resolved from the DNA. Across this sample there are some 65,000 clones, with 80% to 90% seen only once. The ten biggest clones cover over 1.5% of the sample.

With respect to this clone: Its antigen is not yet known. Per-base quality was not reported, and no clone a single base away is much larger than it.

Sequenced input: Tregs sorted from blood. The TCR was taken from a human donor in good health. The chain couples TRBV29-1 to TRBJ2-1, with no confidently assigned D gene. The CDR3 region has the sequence CSVVALYNEQFF. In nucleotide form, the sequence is TGCAGCGTTGTGGCTCTATACAATGAGCAGTTCTTC.